This T cell receptor beta chain was sequenced for a study of vaccination and CD4 T cells after COVID-19. Treatment in this sample: approximately nine-day PBMC culture with coronavirus spike peptide pools or control peptides (ViraFEST assay). In the ViraFEST assay, peptide-pool expansion preceded TCR sequencing of expanded clonotypes. Per the germline V gene, CDR1 is LNHDA and CDR2 is SQIVND (reference sequence). V was pared by 6 bases and J by 0 bases, with 14 bases between. This CDR3 has 15 residues. As regards this clonotype: The antigen remains unidentified.

The Oncomine TCR Beta short-read assay sequenced DNA from cultured CD4+ T cells. Each CDR3 protein gets one entry after TCRdb re-called the PCR reads with MiXCR. The repertoire holds under 20,000 distinct CDR3 sequences, with 45% to 50% as singletons. This chain uses TRBV19 with TRBJ1-1; D possibly corresponds to TRBD1 (5 bases). Sample: CD4+ T cells from blood, cultured in vitro. This sequence was found in a human donor who had recovered from COVID-19. CDR3 region: CASRNTPTVNTEAFF. In DNA, the CDR3 is TGTGCCAGTAGAAACACTCCGACAGTGAACACTGAAGCTTTCTTT.